Following are 31 T cell receptor beta chains from one sample sequenced in a study of control samples from healthy donors and cancer patients. The protocol was immunoSEQ multiplex PCR, while the TCRdb copy is restricted to in-frame clones and leaves out a portion. This repertoire shows 80,000 to 100,000 clones, about 79% found once; its top ten account for about 10%. The sequenced sample consisted of blood. The receptors derive from a woman in her 30s in good health.

This chain joins TRBV3-1 (or the pseudogene TRBV3-2) and TRBJ2-1, with 9 nucleotides matching TRBD2. This CDR3 comprises 17 residues. The germline V gene encodes CDR1 LGHDT and CDR2 YNNKEL (reference sequence). J was trimmed by 7 bases and V by 2 bases; bases with no gene match: 12. This CDR3 reads CASSQNRAGGLGNEQFF. As DNA, the CDR3 is TGTGCCAGCAGCCAAAATCGGGCGGGGGGGCTAGGTAATGAGCAGTTCTTC.

The rearrangement uses TRBV2 and TRBJ2-7; either TRBD1 or TRBD2 may fit D (5 bases each). This CDR3 has 15 amino acids. The V gene's germline CDR1 is SNHLY and CDR2 FYNNEI. Trimming pared 6 bases from V and 4 bases from J, leaving 19 bases between. CDR3 sequence: CASRAGRSNPYEQYF. In DNA form, the CDR3 reads TGTGCCAGCAGGGCAGGGAGATCAAACCCGTACGAGCAGTACTTC.

The V gene is TRBV5-4, the J gene TRBJ1-5; D uncertain. V shed 0 bases and J shed 3 bases, with 1 base lying between them. This CDR3 spans 12 amino acids. The germline V gene has CDR1 SGHNT and CDR2 YYREEE (reference sequence). In DNA form, the CDR3 reads TGTGCCAGCAGCTTGGACAATCAGCCCCAGCATTTT. Protein: CASSLDNQPQHF.

This chain uses TRBV18 with TRBJ2-5; unclear D gene. The V gene lost 6 bases and the J gene lost 2 bases, with 10 bases spanning the gap. This CDR3 comprises 13 residues. CDR1 KGHSH and CDR2 LQKENI come from the germline V gene. CDR3 sequence (DNA): TGTGCCAGCTCTGACACACGGCAAGAGACCCAGTACTTC. It specifies CASSDTRQETQYF.

The chain uses TRBV19 and TRBJ1-5; 7 nucleotides match TRBD1. The V segment lost 5 bases and the J segment 3 bases; nucleotides outside the gene matches: 4. The germline gives CDR1 LNHDA, CDR2 SQIVND (reference sequence). This CDR3 is built from 14 residues. CDR3 DNA: TGTGCCAGTAGTGCGGACAGGATCAATCAGCCCCAGCATTTT. Translation gives CASSADRINQPQHF.

This sequence joins TRBV2 and TRBJ1-5; D unresolved. V was shortened by 1 base and J by 2 bases, with 15 bases between the two germline ends. Germline V CDR1 and CDR2: SNHLY, FYNNEI. The CDR3 sequence is 17 residues long. CDR3 sequence (DNA): TGTGCCAGCAGTGAAGTGGCGCCCCGCCGGGGCAATCAGCCCCAGCATTTT. This translates into CASSEVAPRRGNQPQHF.

The chain employs TRBV5-5 and TRBJ2-5; no clear D. There are 13 residues in the CDR3. V gave up 4 bases and J gave up 5 bases, with 12 bases separating them. Germline V gene data show CDR1 as SGHKS and CDR2 as YYEKEE (reference sequence). Written as DNA, the CDR3 is TGTGCCAGCAGCCAGGACCCCGGCGAGACCCAGTACTTC. Protein: CASSQDPGETQYF.

The chain recombines TRBV9 with TRBJ2-1; TRBD2 might be the D (6 bases). V was pared by 3 bases and J by 3 bases, with 10 bases between. CDR1 and CDR2 from the germline V gene are SGDLS and YYNGEE. CDR3 length: 14 residues. This CDR3 is CASSDGGNYNEQFF. The CDR3 region has the DNA TGTGCCAGCAGCGACGGGGGAAACTACAATGAGCAGTTCTTC.

The chain employs TRBV29-1 and TRBJ2-1; 9 nucleotides agree with TRBD2. The CDR3 consists of 13 residues. Germline V gives CDR1 SQVTM, CDR2 ANQGSEA. J was trimmed by 16 bases and V by 3 bases; bases with no gene match: 13. The CDR3 DNA sequence: TGCAGCGTTGACCTGCTAGCGGGACGGGTAATCTTCTTC. Encoded protein: CSVDLLAGRVIFF.

This chain connects TRBV4-2 to TRBJ1-5; D uncertain. There are 15 residues in the CDR3. Germline assignment: CDR1 LGHNA and CDR2 YNFKEQ. Deletions cut 1 base from V and 5 bases from J, with 12 bases between. DNA for the CDR3: TGTGCCAGCAGCCAAGGAAATAGGGTGCATCAGCCCCAGCATTTT. Amino acids: CASSQGNRVHQPQHF.

The chain uses TRBV6-7 and TRBJ2-3, with 13 nucleotides matching TRBD2. TRBV6-7 falls under the ORF class, with uncertain function. Trimming took 4 bases from V and 0 from J; bases not matched to a gene: 10. The CDR3 runs to 19 residues. As DNA, the CDR3 is TGTGCCAGCAGTTTACTCGGACTAGCGGGGGCCTCTAGCACAGATACGCAGTATTTT. It yields the protein CASSLLGLAGASSTDTQYF.

This chain joins TRBV30 and TRBJ1-1; D is possibly TRBD1 (5 bases). Germline CDR1 GTSNPN, CDR2 SVGIG (reference sequence). V lost 3 bases to trimming and J lost 11 bases, with 16 bases between them. This CDR3 comprises 12 residues. This chain's CDR3 is CAWRAPQGSAFF. The CDR3 DNA is TGTGCCTGGAGGGCCCCGCAGGGCTCGGCTTTCTTT.

The V gene is TRBV4-3, the J gene TRBJ1-4, with D tentatively TRBD1 (5 bases). The V gene's germline CDR1 is LGHNA and CDR2 YSLEER. This CDR3 spans 16 amino acids. The ends were cut back, 0 bases at V and 5 bases at J, with 13 bases in the middle. For the CDR3, the DNA is TGCGCCAGCAGCCAAGAGGTGGGGCCTATAAATGAAAAACTGTTTTTT. It translates to CASSQEVGPINEKLFF.

This clone is a singleton in its sample. The J gene is TRBJ2-1, the V gene TRBV7-2, with TRBD2 identical over 7 bases. The CDR3 is made up of 12 amino acids. V gave up 1 base and J gave up 13 bases; unmatched junction bases: 4. Germline V gives CDR1 SGHTA, CDR2 FQGNSA. The CDR3 bases are TGTGCCAGCAGCTTAGAAGCGGGACGACAGTTCTTC. Its protein product is CASSLEAGRQFF.

This sequence joins TRBV7-2 and TRBJ2-6; no reliable D call. From germline, CDR1 is SGHTA and CDR2 FQGNSA. Trimming shortened V by 1 base and J by 0 bases, and 4 bases separated the two germline ends. This CDR3 has 15 amino acids. The CDR3 DNA sequence: TGTGCCAGCAGCTTAGTTAGCTCTGGGGCCAACGTCCTGACTTTC. Translating gives CASSLVSSGANVLTF.

The chain joins TRBV5-1 to TRBJ2-1; D is unclear. CDR1 SGHRS and CDR2 YFSETQ come from the germline V gene. Trimming pared 0 bases from V and 8 bases from J, leaving 15 bases between. The CDR3 spans 15 residues. The DNA for the CDR3 is TGCGCCAGCAGCTTGGTTGGGCCGATAACCCATGAGCAGTTCTTC. Protein sequence: CASSLVGPITHEQFF.

The V and J genes are TRBV6-5 and TRBJ1-5, with 8 bases aligning to TRBD1. CDR3 size: 13 residues. Per germline, CDR1 MNHEY and CDR2 SVGAGI. The junction had 6 bases not matched to a gene; V was cut back by 6 bases and J by 8 bases. The CDR3 nucleotides are TGTGCCAGCAGCCCGACAGGGGTGAAGCCCCAGCATTTT. Protein: CASSPTGVKPQHF.

In this sample, this clone turned up a few times. CDR3 in amino acids: CAISSGSRRTDTQYF. DNA of the CDR3: TGTGCCATCAGCTCCGGCTCCAGGCGCACAGATACGCAGTATTTT. The chain has TRBV10-3 and TRBJ2-3; D is unclear. Germline loops: CDR1 ENHRY, CDR2 SYGVKD. The CDR3 is made up of 15 amino acids. V was cut by 6 bases and J by 1 base, with 14 bases left in between.

This chain connects TRBV6-2 or TRBV6-3 to TRBJ2-5, with 10 bases matching TRBD1. The CDR3 has 15 amino acids. CDR1 MNHEY and CDR2 SVGEGT come from the germline V gene. The trim removed 3 bases at V and 5 bases at J, leaving 6 bases unmatched. The CDR3 loop reads CASSYVTGGAETQYF. The CDR3 DNA follows: TGTGCCAGCAGTTATGTGACAGGGGGCGCGGAGACCCAGTACTTC.

The V and J genes are TRBV4-3 and TRBJ2-2; no definite D call. There are 13 residues in the CDR3. CDR1 is LGHNA, CDR2 YSLEER, per germline. Trimming left V 6 bases short and J 3 bases short, with 8 bases between. The CDR3 loop reads CASSSSYTGELFF. The CDR3 bases are TGCGCCAGCAGTTCGTCCTACACCGGGGAGCTGTTTTTT.

This chain joins TRBV9 and TRBJ2-5; perhaps TRBD2 as D (6 bases). Germline lookup yields CDR1 SGDLS and CDR2 YYNGEE. The CDR3 covers 14 residues. Between the trimmed V and J ends, which lost 3 bases and 0 bases, there was a span of 9 bases. The CDR3 DNA reads TGTGCCAGCAGCGAACGGGGGAACCAAGAGACCCAGTACTTC. This translates into CASSERGNQETQYF.

The V and J genes are TRBV4-1 and TRBJ1-6; D is undetermined. In germline, CDR1 is MGHRA, CDR2 YSYEKL. Trimming shortened V by 0 bases and J by 3 bases, and 9 bases separated the two germline ends. This CDR3 spans 16 amino acids. The CDR3 region is CASSQEEGNYNSPLHF. The CDR3 DNA reads TGCGCCAGCAGCCAAGAGGAGGGCAACTATAATTCACCCCTCCACTTT.

This chain joins TRBV23-1 and TRBJ1-1; a possible D gene is TRBD1 (5 bases). TRBV23-1 is labeled an ORF, and its function is uncertain. With 5 bases removed from V and 1 base from J, the gap between germline ends came to 5 bases. CDR3 length: 12 amino acids. The CDR3 here is CASSGQNTEAFF. In nucleotides, the CDR3 is TGCGCCAGCAGTGGACAGAACACTGAAGCTTTCTTT.

The J gene is TRBJ1-3, the V gene TRBV30; D gene ambiguous. CDR1 and CDR2 (germline): GTSNPN, SVGIG (reference sequence). V was trimmed by 5 bases and J by 0 bases, leaving 8 bases between them. This CDR3 is 13 amino acids long. DNA of the CDR3: TGTGCCTGGGGCTCGGGCTCTGGAAACACCATATATTTT. Translation gives CAWGSGSGNTIYF.

This sequence joins TRBV6-5 and TRBJ1-1; 8 positions match TRBD1. The CDR3 loop spans 15 amino acids. V lost 9 bases, J lost 3 bases, and 12 bases stayed unmatched. Germline V gene lookup returns CDR1 MNHEY and CDR2 SVGAGI. CDR3 sequence reads: CASTKQGALDTEAFF. The CDR3 bases are TGTGCCAGTACTAAGCAGGGGGCGCTGGACACTGAAGCTTTCTTT.

The V and J genes are TRBV6-6 and TRBJ2-3; TRBD2 matches at 7 bases. After removal of 4 bases from V and 4 bases from J, the junction contained 8 bases not matched to a gene. Germline CDR1 MNHNY, CDR2 SVGAGI (reference sequence). The CDR3 covers 15 residues. Written as DNA, the CDR3 is TGTGCCAGCAGTTGGGGAAGCGGGGTCGCAGATACGCAGTATTTT. It codes for CASSWGSGVADTQYF.

This clone came up once. The V gene is TRBV6-1, the J gene TRBJ1-1, with a weak D call TRBD1 (5 bases). Trimming stripped 1 base from V and 5 bases from J, with 14 bases between. The CDR3 has 15 amino acids. Germline CDR1 and CDR2: MNHNS and SASEGT. The CDR3 DNA reads TGTGCCAGCAGTGAAGACGAGGGCGGGGGGACTGAAGCTTTCTTT. It codes for CASSEDEGGGTEAFF.

The chain recombines TRBV10-3 with TRBJ1-2; no reliable D call. Per germline, CDR1 ENHRY and CDR2 SYGVKD. V lost 3 bases and J lost 5, with 7 bases in between. This CDR3 is built from 12 residues. In nucleotides, the CDR3 is TGTGCCATCAGTGAATCGGGGTATGGCTACACCTTC. Its translation is CAISESGYGYTF.

The chain employs TRBV9 and TRBJ1-1; D unclear. The CDR3 loop spans 12 amino acids. The V and J ends lost 4 bases and 4 bases respectively, with 8 bases between them. The germline V gene has CDR1 SGDLS and CDR2 YYNGEE. CDR3 in amino acids: CASSSWGTEAFF. CDR3 DNA: TGTGCCAGCAGCTCCTGGGGCACTGAAGCTTTCTTT.

The rearrangement joins TRBV30 to TRBJ2-3; D is ambiguous. This CDR3 comprises 12 residues. Trimming left V 4 bases short and J 3 bases short, with 8 bases between. Germline V gene sequence: CDR1 GTSNPN, CDR2 SVGIG (reference sequence). CDR3 sequence reads: CAWNRKTDTQYF. As DNA, the CDR3 is TGTGCCTGGAATAGGAAGACAGATACGCAGTATTTT.

In regard to this clone: The sample contains more than one DNA sequence encoding this CDR3. The genes are TRBV6-5 and TRBJ1-6, with D possibly TRBD1 on 6 matching bases. The V gene lost 5 bases and the J gene lost 7 bases, with 6 bases spanning the gap. The CDR3 is 12 amino acids. Germline CDR1 MNHEY, CDR2 SVGAGI. CDR3 loop: CASSQGNSPLHF. DNA of the CDR3: TGTGCCAGCAGTCAGGGGAATTCACCCCTCCACTTT.